This TCR beta chain was sequenced for a study of blood T cell dynamics during melanoma immunotherapy. After removal of 2 bases from V and 8 bases from J, the junction contained 11 bases not matched to a gene. The CDR3 is 15 residues long. Germline V gives CDR1 GTSNPN, CDR2 SVGIG (reference sequence). Each bulk PBMC sample had about 330 ng DNA loaded. Sequenced by immunoSEQ multiplex PCR; TCRdb stores in-frame clones only, minus some. Of a few thousand clones in the sample, under 90% were seen once. Points on this clone: Its matching antigen is unknown.

Findings and limits, study-wide: The study could not tell melanoma-specific clones from general immune activation. At W3, later disease-control patients showed bifurcated PBMC repertoire changes, unlike progressors.

The time point denotes: pre-treatment baseline. Apart from two fast progressors, RECIST 1.1 response was judged 12 weeks post-infusion. The TCR sequence derives from a human donor with melanoma. The starting material was blood, obtained from a patient treated with checkpoint blockade. The rearrangement uses TRBV30 and TRBJ1-4; 7 bases agree with TRBD1. CDR3 sequence reads: CAWSPGKGQREKLFF. Written as DNA, the CDR3 is TGTGCCTGGAGTCCCGGAAAGGGACAGAGAGAAAAACTGTTTTTT.